This TCR beta chain comes out of a study of cytomegalovirus exposure and HLA in healthy donors. Findings and limits, study-wide: Some highly shared sequence variants likely arose as a pipeline artifact. In a later analysis, CMV-associated beta chains were mostly HLA-associated, it appeared.

Primers: 60 Vbeta forward and 13 Jbeta reverse. The assay was immunoSEQ multiplex PCR, and TCRdb's table has in-frame clones only and misses some. Counted here are 150,000 to 200,000 clones, about three quarters occurring once; the ten biggest clones make up around 0.99%. Each donor's status was that of a healthy bone marrow donor. A single count supports this clone. Its target is unknown. In the same sample, other DNA sequences code for this CDR3. The CDR3 has 13 residues. The V gene end was trimmed by 5 bases and the J gene end by 3 bases; junction bases not matched to a gene: 2. The V gene's germline CDR1 is SGHVS and CDR2 FQNEAQ.

Source material: PBMCs. The origin of this receptor is a woman aged 40-49 years in good health and CMV-seronegative. J is TRBJ2-3 and V is TRBV7-8; 7 bases fit TRBD1. The CDR3 loop is CASSRQGTDTQYF. CDR3 DNA: TGTGCCAGCAGCCGACAGGGTACAGATACGCAGTATTTT. The variable domain in full, completed from reference TRBV7-8 and TRBJ2-3, reads GAGVSQSPRYKVAKRGQDVALRCDPISGHVSLFWYQQALGQGPEFLTYFQNEAQLDKSGLPSDRFFAERPEGSVSTLKIQRTQQEDSAVYLCASSRQGTDTQYFGPGTRLTVL.